This entry concerns a single TCR beta chain. What it binds is not known. The repertoire was sequenced with immunoSEQ multiplex PCR; TCRdb's copy has only in-frame clones and lacks some. The table shows about 35,000 clones, with roughly three quarters occurring only once. Every patient relapsed after autologous stem cell transplantation, and brentuximab vedotin exposure varied. This specimen comes from a study of PD-1 blockade in classical Hodgkin lymphoma. Regarding the study as a whole: Some patients started nivolumab under 1 year after ASCT, and they were excluded. In newly diagnosed patients, baseline TCR diversity was reportedly below that of healthy donors. With CD4+ cells, TCR diversity rose significantly by C4D1, but not with CD8+ cells.

The CDR3 is made up of 14 amino acids. CDR1 and CDR2 (germline): MDHEN, SYDVKM. V shed 8 bases, J shed 5 bases, and the junction held 7 bases outside the gene matches. The rearrangement links TRBV28 to TRBJ2-2, with 8 bases matching TRBD2. Specimen: peripheral blood mononuclear cells (PBMCs), collected before the second cycle of nivolumab. This clonotype was sampled from a human donor with classical Hodgkin lymphoma. CDR3 sequence (DNA): TGTGCCAGCGGGAGACTAGCGTCAACCGGGGAGCTGTTTTTT. Protein: CASGRLASTGELFF.